This T cell receptor (beta chain) comes out of a study of blood T cells in healthy people across ages. Primed by a sample-barcoded 5' primer and a J-beta primer mix, a second PCR proceeded for 7 to 11 cycles. TCRdb processed the 5' RACE reads anew with MiXCR; each CDR3 protein has one entry. The repertoire holds about 1.5 million distinct CDR3 sequences, approximately 38% seen once, with 7.9% in the top ten. Germline V gene data show CDR1 as MNHEY and CDR2 as SMNVEV (reference sequence). The CDR3 loop spans 14 amino acids. Losses at the gene ends were 5 bases for V and 8 bases for J; bases not matched to a gene: 6. Study findings and constraints: PBMCs went unsorted, and a conclusive naive versus antigen-experienced comparison was therefore prevented. Among long-lived donors, naive CD4+ cells were more numerous and diversity higher than in aged donors.

A few counts support this clonotype. Its target is unknown. Per individual sample, total RNA of at least 5 micrograms was extracted. Input material: blood. The receptor was derived from a woman between 18 and 29 years old in good health. J is TRBJ1-6 and V is TRBV27; 7 nucleotides align to TRBD1. CDR3 DNA sequence: TGTGCCAGCAGTCGCAGGGGGATCTATTCACCCCTCCACTTT. Protein: CASSRRGIYSPLHF.